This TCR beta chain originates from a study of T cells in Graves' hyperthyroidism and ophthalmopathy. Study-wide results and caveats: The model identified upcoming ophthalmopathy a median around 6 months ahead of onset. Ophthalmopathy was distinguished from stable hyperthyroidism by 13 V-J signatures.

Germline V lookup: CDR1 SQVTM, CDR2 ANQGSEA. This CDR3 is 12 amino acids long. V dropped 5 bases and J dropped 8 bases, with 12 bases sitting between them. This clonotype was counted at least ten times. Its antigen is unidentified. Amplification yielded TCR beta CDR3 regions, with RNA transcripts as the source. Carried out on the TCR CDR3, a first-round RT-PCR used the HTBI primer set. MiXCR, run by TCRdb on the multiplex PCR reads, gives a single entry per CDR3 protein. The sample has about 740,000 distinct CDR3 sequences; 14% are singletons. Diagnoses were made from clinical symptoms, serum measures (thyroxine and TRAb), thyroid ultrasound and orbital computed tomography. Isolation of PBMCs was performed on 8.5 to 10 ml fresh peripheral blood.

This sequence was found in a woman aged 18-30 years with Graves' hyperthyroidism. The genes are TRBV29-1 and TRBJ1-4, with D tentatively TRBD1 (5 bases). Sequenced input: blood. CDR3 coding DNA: TGCAGCGTTCAGGGAGGAGGGGAAAAACTGTTTTTT. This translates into CSVQGGGEKLFF.